These 24 T cell receptor beta chains were all obtained from the same sample, sequenced in a study of T cell changes during pregnancy in multiple sclerosis. Profiling relied on immunoSEQ multiplex PCR, and the TCRdb table lists in-frame clones only, not all of them. The sample has over 55,000 clones, around nine tenths seen once; the top ten hold roughly 5.2%. Material: peripheral blood from another person, used as feeder cells. These receptors all stem from a human donor whose cells served as feeder cells for cultures in a pregnancy study.

This chain connects TRBV11-2 to TRBJ1-5, with TRBD1 identical over 9 bases. V lost 2 bases, J lost 10 bases, and 9 bases stayed unmatched. This CDR3 has 15 amino acids. CDR1 and CDR2 from the germline V gene are SGHAT and FQNNGV. The CDR3 reads CASSLITGTGQPQHF. The CDR3 region has the DNA TGTGCCAGCAGCTTAATTACCGGGACAGGGCAACCCCAGCATTTT.

The CDR3 sequence: CATSNGVWADTQYF. As DNA, the CDR3 is TGTGCCACCAGCAACGGGGTTTGGGCAGATACGCAGTATTTT. This chain joins TRBV15 and TRBJ2-3; a possible D gene is TRBD2 (5 bases). V was clipped by 4 bases and J by 4 bases, with 12 bases between them. CDR1 and CDR2 from the germline V gene are LNHNV and YYDKDF (reference sequence). The CDR3 is 14 amino acids. The full variable domain, with the rest looked up from reference TRBV15 and TRBJ2-3, is DAMVIQNPRYQVTQFGKPVTLSCSQTLNHNVMYWYQQKSSQAPKLLFHYYDKDFNNEADTPDNFQSRRPNTSFCFLDIRSPGLGDTAMYLCATSNGVWADTQYFGPGTRLTVL.

The chain joins TRBV10-3 to TRBJ1-2; no clear D gene. This CDR3 has 14 amino acids. V lost 0 bases and J 5 bases, leaving 10 bases between the germline ends. Germline CDR1 ENHRY, CDR2 SYGVKD. The DNA of the CDR3 is TGTGCCATCAGTGAGTCACTCGATGGGTATGGCTACACCTTC. It encodes CAISESLDGYGYTF.

This CDR3 reads CASTLDRDSEAFF. CDR3 nucleotides: TGTGCCAGCACCCTGGACAGGGACAGTGAAGCTTTCTTT. The chain has TRBV2 and TRBJ1-1; 8 bases are shared with TRBD1. Germline V gene sequence: CDR1 SNHLY, CDR2 FYNNEI. The trim removed 7 bases at V and 7 bases at J, leaving 8 bases unmatched. The CDR3 has 13 residues.

The chain employs TRBV5-6 and TRBJ2-1; 13 bases are a match to TRBD2. CDR3 length: 17 amino acids. Germline-derived CDR1 and CDR2 are SGHDT and YYEEEE. The V gene end was trimmed by 4 bases and the J gene end by 8 bases; junction bases not matched to a gene: 12. CDR3 nucleotides: TGTGCCAGCAGCCCTCTCGGGACTAGCGGGATCGAGGATGAGCAGTTCTTC. Its protein product is CASSPLGTSGIEDEQFF.

The chain has TRBV5-1 and TRBJ1-1, with unresolved D. The CDR3 length is 14 residues. V lost 4 bases to trimming and J lost 0 bases, with 10 bases between them. The germline CDR1 and CDR2 sequences are SGHRS and YFSETQ. CDR3: CASSENSMNTEAFF. For the CDR3, the DNA is TGCGCCAGCAGCGAAAATTCCATGAACACTGAAGCTTTCTTT.

The J gene is TRBJ2-2, the V gene TRBV19; TRBD2 matches 9 bases. The length of the CDR3 is 16 residues. Germline trimming cut 5 bases from V and 6 bases from J; bases unmatched to any gene: 10. The germline V gene encodes CDR1 LNHDA and CDR2 SQIVND (reference sequence). The CDR3 region is CASSENTGLASGELFF. The CDR3 DNA is TGTGCCAGTAGTGAAAATACCGGACTAGCGTCCGGGGAGCTGTTTTTT.

The chain is built from TRBV9 and TRBJ1-4; 7 positions agree with TRBD1. Germline lookup yields CDR1 SGDLS and CDR2 YYNGEE. This CDR3 has 17 amino acids. The V gene end was trimmed by 0 bases and the J gene end by 0 bases; junction bases not matched to a gene: 5. CDR3 region: CASSVATTGATNEKLFF. The CDR3 DNA reads as TGTGCCAGCAGCGTAGCAACCACAGGGGCAACTAATGAAAAACTGTTTTTT.

The gene calls are TRBV5-1 and TRBJ1-1; tentative D call: TRBD1 (6 bases). The germline V gene has CDR1 SGHRS and CDR2 YFSETQ. V was trimmed by 6 bases and J by 0 bases, leaving 12 bases between them. The CDR3 covers 14 residues. The CDR3 loop reads CASKGEGVNTEAFF. In DNA form, the CDR3 reads TGCGCCAGCAAAGGGGAGGGGGTGAACACTGAAGCTTTCTTT.

The genes are TRBV6-1 and TRBJ1-4; a possible D gene is TRBD1 (6 bases). The CDR3 sequence is 13 residues long. Trimming shortened V by 8 bases and J by 8 bases, and 15 bases separated the two germline ends. Per the germline V gene, CDR1 is MNHNS and CDR2 is SASEGT. The CDR3, as DNA: TGTGCCAGCCAGGCAGGGGTAGGAGAAAAACTGTTTTTT. Protein sequence: CASQAGVGEKLFF.

On this clone itself: Germline and junction disagree at one end, which may indicate a read error. This sample also contains other DNA sequences that code for the same CDR3. This chain uses TRBV5-1 with TRBJ2-7; 8 nucleotides match TRBD1. CDR1 SGHRS and CDR2 YFSETQ come from the germline V gene. The CDR3 is 15 residues long. The CDR3 spells CASSGPGTGTYEQYF. The CDR3 DNA reads as TGCGCTAGCAGCGGTCCCGGGACAGGAACCTACGAGCAGTACTTC. The whole variable domain, filled in from reference TRBV5-1 and TRBJ2-7, reads KAGVTQTPRYLIKTRGQQVTLSCSPISGHRSVSWYQQTPGQGLQFLFEYFSETQRNKGNFPGRFSGRQFSNSRSEMNVSTLELGDSALYLCASSGPGTGTYEQYFGPGTRLTVT.

In its sample, this clone was seen once. This chain uses TRBV19 with TRBJ2-2, with D possibly matching TRBD2 (7 bases). The CDR3 has 15 residues. V lost 5 bases and J 4 bases, leaving 14 bases between the germline ends. Germline lookup yields CDR1 LNHDA and CDR2 SQIVND (reference sequence). CDR3: CASSARGAGTGELFF. As DNA, the CDR3 is TGTGCCAGTAGTGCACGGGGGGCGGGCACCGGGGAGCTGTTTTTT.

About this clone itself: Compared with germline, one end of the junction differs, possibly owing to a read error. The V gene is TRBV7-2, the J gene TRBJ2-3; D may match TRBD1 or TRBD2 (5 bases each). The CDR3 has 14 residues. The germline gives CDR1 SGHTA, CDR2 FQGNSA. Here the CDR3 DNA reads TGTGCCAGCAGCCTCGGGACGGGCACCGATACGCAGTATTTT. It codes for CASSLGTGTDTQYF.

The chain couples TRBV11-2 to TRBJ2-2; maybe TRBD1 (7 bases). Germline V gene data show CDR1 as SGHAT and CDR2 as FQNNGV. The V end was cut by 2 bases, the J end by 5 bases, with 12 bases between. This CDR3 spans 15 amino acids. The CDR3 nucleotides are TGTGCCAGCAGCTTATGGCAGGGGGGTACCGGGGAGCTGTTTTTT. It encodes CASSLWQGGTGELFF.

The chain carries TRBV7-2 and TRBJ2-1; 8 nucleotides align to TRBD1. Unmatched junction bases numbered 11, after V lost 3 bases and J lost 4 bases. This CDR3 is 17 amino acids long. The germline V gene has CDR1 SGHTA and CDR2 FQGNSA. The CDR3 DNA reads TGTGCCAGCAGCTTCGCACTACGGGACAGGCGGTACAATGAGCAGTTCTTC. Translation gives CASSFALRDRRYNEQFF.

This rearrangement joins TRBV2 to TRBJ1-5; possibly TRBD1 for D (5 bases). V lost 4 bases and J 3 bases, leaving 10 bases between the germline ends. CDR3 size: 14 residues. Germline V gene data show CDR1 as SNHLY and CDR2 as FYNNEI. CDR3 DNA sequence: TGTGCCAGCAGTGGACAGAAAAACAATCAGCCCCAGCATTTT. Translation gives CASSGQKNNQPQHF. The variable domain in full, with the rest retrieved from reference TRBV2 and TRBJ1-5, is EPEVTQTPSHQVTQMGQEVILRCVPISNHLYFYWYRQILGQKVEFLVSFYNNEISEKSEIFDDQFSVERPDGSNFTLKIRSTKLEDSAMYFCASSGQKNNQPQHFGDGTRLSIL.

The genes are TRBV7-2 and TRBJ2-3; D is uncertain. CDR3 length: 17 amino acids. Germline CDR1 and CDR2: SGHTA and FQGNSA. Trimming pared 4 bases from V and 3 bases from J, leaving 20 bases between. CDR3 coding DNA: TGTGCCAGCAGCTCAGGCCCCCGGGCCCGCATTACAGATACGCAGTATTTT. Protein product: CASSSGPRARITDTQYF.

This chain links TRBV5-1 with TRBJ2-1; maybe TRBD2 (6 bases). This CDR3 has 16 amino acids. Deletions cut 2 bases from V and 0 bases from J, with 12 bases between. CDR1 is SGHRS and CDR2 is YFSETQ in the germline V gene. The CDR3 loop reads CASSFNTGASYNEQFF. Written as DNA, the CDR3 is TGCGCCAGCAGCTTTAATACGGGAGCCTCCTACAATGAGCAGTTCTTC.

This clone was counted only a few times. CDR3 region: CATRQGLGSPLHF. CDR3 nucleotide sequence: TGTGCCACGAGACAGGGCCTAGGTTCACCCCTCCACTTT. The chain uses TRBV19 and TRBJ1-6; 7 positions match TRBD1. The V gene's germline CDR1 is LNHDA and CDR2 SQIVND (reference sequence). CDR3 size: 13 residues. With V trimmed by 10 bases and J by 9 bases, 9 bases remained unmatched.

J is TRBJ1-5 and V is TRBV9, with a weak D call TRBD1 (5 bases). The V and J ends lost 3 bases and 7 bases respectively, with 14 bases between them. This CDR3 has 14 residues. Germline CDR1 and CDR2: SGDLS and YYNGEE. In nucleotides, the CDR3 is TGTGCCAGCAGCGGCCAGGGATCATGGCAGCCCCAGCATTTT. This codes for CASSGQGSWQPQHF.

This sequence joins TRBV5-1 and TRBJ2-2; D remains unclear. The V end lost 0 bases, the J end lost 0 bases, and 3 bases lay between the germline ends. The CDR3 is 14 residues long. From germline, CDR1 is SGHRS and CDR2 YFSETQ. The CDR3 DNA reads TGCGCCAGCAGCTTGGCCCCGAACACCGGGGAGCTGTTTTTT. It specifies CASSLAPNTGELFF.

This clone occurred a few times. The chain joins TRBV10-2 to TRBJ1-5; D is ambiguous. The V gene lost 5 bases and the J gene lost 1 base, with 9 bases spanning the gap. The V gene's germline CDR1 is WSHSY and CDR2 SAAADI. This CDR3 spans 14 amino acids. CDR3 region: CASSPGRSNQPQHF. In nucleotides, the CDR3 is TGCGCCAGCAGTCCCGGGAGGAGCAATCAGCCCCAGCATTTT.

In nucleotides, the CDR3 is TGCGCCAGCAGCCCTACGACAGGGGGTGAAAAACTGTTTTTT. It codes for CASSPTTGGEKLFF. This rearrangement joins TRBV4-3 to TRBJ1-4; TRBD1 matches 9 bases. The V segment lost 4 bases and the J segment 7 bases; nucleotides outside the gene matches: 4. The CDR3 has 14 residues. Germline assignment: CDR1 LGHNA and CDR2 YSLEER.

The chain employs TRBV21-1 and TRBJ2-1; the D call in the table, TRBD2, was not verified against the DNA. TRBV21-1 represents a pseudogene. The CDR3 is 15 amino acids. The CDR3 nucleotides are TGTGCCAGCAGCGCCCGACTGGACTCCTACAATGAGCAGTTCTTC. This sequence encodes CASSARLDSYNEQFF.